Included here is one T cell receptor (beta chain) sequence, with context. Its specificity is unknown. The sample originates from a study of T cell responses to AZD1222 COVID-19 vaccine. Some clones are missing from TCRdb's copy, which holds only in-frame ones; the method was immunoSEQ multiplex PCR. This sample has about 270,000 clones; roughly 93% occur once, and the top ten carry about 0.5%. Germline loops: CDR1 MDHEN, CDR2 SYDVKM. CDR3 length equals 16 residues. Losses at the gene ends were 7 bases for V and 3 bases for J; bases not matched to a gene: 10. Regarding the study as a whole: Sampling captured repertoires only after the peak T cell response. In a largely white British group with more females than males, clonal diversity was possibly underestimated. Across spike, vaccine-associated CD4 TCRs were found, dominant at 160-218 and 743-854.

This chain uses TRBV28 with TRBJ2-1; 9 bases align to TRBD1. This clonotype was sampled from an adult who received the AZD1222 COVID-19 vaccine. The specimen comprised peripheral blood, sampled 28 days after the second AZD1222 dose. CDR3 coding DNA: TGTGCCAGCAAACTCTACGGGACAGGGTACTACAATGAGCAGTTCTTC. It codes for CASKLYGTGYYNEQFF. Looking up the rest from reference TRBV28 and TRBJ2-1 gives the full variable domain: DVKVTQSSRYLVKRTGEKVFLECVQDMDHENMFWYRQDPGLGLRLIYFSYDVKMKEKGDIPEGYSVSREKKERFSLILESASTNQTSMYLCASKLYGTGYYNEQFFGPGTRLTVL.